A selection of T cell receptor beta chains follows, all from one sample in a study of blood T cell repertoires in COVID-19. The data were produced by immunoSEQ multiplex PCR, yet TCRdb's version contains in-frame clones alone and is incomplete. The data hold about 290,000 clones, with roughly 86% observed a single time. Sequenced: peripheral blood. The source is a woman in her 30s with COVID-19, enrolled during active disease. CDR3s include the opening cysteine and the closing phenylalanine or tryptophan. D genes are given only for firm matches. Size is omitted from some rows. Given values are once, few, many or a class for expanded clones.

TRBV5-8	TRBJ1-5	.	.	TGTGCCAGCAGGTTTATGGGGGGGAATCAGCCCCAGCATTTT	CASRFMGGNQPQHF
TRBV5-1	TRBJ1-2	.	many	TGCGCCAGCAGTAGCCTACAGGGAACTAACTATGGCTACACCTTC	CASSSLQGTNYGYTF
TRBV9	TRBJ2-5	.	.	TGTGCCAGCAGCCTGGACCAGGGGACGGAGACCCAGTACTTC	CASSLDQGTETQYF
TRBV7-7	TRBJ2-1	TRBD1	.	TGTGCCAGCAGCTCCGGGACAGGGGTCTACAATGAGCAGTTCTTC	CASSSGTGVYNEQFF
TRBV11-2	TRBJ1-1	.	.	TGTGCCAGCAGCTATCGGGTCCAAGGGGTAGCTTTCTTT	CASSYRVQGVAFF
TRBV7-2	TRBJ2-3	TRBD2	.	TGTGCCAGCAGCCCCCCACCGGGACTAGCATCCCCAGATACGCAGTATTTT	CASSPPPGLASPDTQYF
TRBV27	TRBJ1-1	.	.	TGTGCCAGCAGTTACCCGGGGGGGAACACTGAAGCTTTCTTT	CASSYPGGNTEAFF
TRBV29-1	TRBJ2-7	TRBD1	.	TGCAGCGTTGTGTCAGGAAGAGGACAGGGTGACGAGCAGTACTTC	CSVVSGRGQGDEQYF
TRBV4-1	TRBJ1-4	TRBD1	.	TGCGCCAGCAGGGGGGGGTGGACCGACGGACAGGGTAATGAAAAACTGTTTTTT	CASRGGWTDGQGNEKLFF
TRBV6-5	TRBJ2-1	TRBD2	.	TGTGCCAGCAGTTACGAACTAGCGGGGATGAATGAGCAGTTCTTC	CASSYELAGMNEQFF
TRBV5-1	TRBJ1-5	TRBD1	.	TGCGCCAGCAGCCAGGAGGGGGCAGCCCGCGGTCCCCAGCATTTT	CASSQEGAARGPQHF
TRBV5-1	TRBJ1-1	TRBD1	.	TGCGCCAGCAGCTGGAACAGGGGGAACACTGAAGCTTTCTTT	CASSWNRGNTEAFF